The 22 T cell receptor beta chains below come from one sample, sequenced in a study of cytomegalovirus exposure and HLA in healthy donors (dated by TCRdb to 2015 to 2018). The library relied on the immunoSEQ multiplex PCR assay. For the multiplex PCR, a mixture combining 60 forward primers for TCR Vbeta segments and 13 reverse primers for TCR Jbeta segments was used. Drawn from immuneACCESS, this table holds only the in-frame rearrangements with V and J called that TCRdb kept. Clones are partly lost; checked studies trace under half to an unresolved V gene and leave the rest unexplained. The sample records 100,000 to 150,000 clones, approximately 84% of which are singletons. About 2.9% of the sample is in the top ten clones. Sequenced sample: PBMCs. Receptor source: a boy younger than 10 in good health and CMV-seronegative.

The chain employs TRBV27 and TRBJ2-2; 13 bases agree with TRBD2. There are 16 residues in the CDR3. Losses at the gene ends were 5 bases for V and 7 bases for J; bases not matched to a gene: 7. Germline values: CDR1 MNHEY, CDR2 SMNVEV (reference sequence). The CDR3 sequence is CASSIRLAGGVGELFF. CDR3 sequence (DNA): TGTGCCAGCAGTATTAGACTAGCGGGAGGCGTCGGGGAGCTGTTTTTT.

V usage is TRBV11-3 and J usage is TRBJ2-1; D unclear. Germline V gives CDR1 SGHNT, CDR2 YENEEA. This CDR3 has 15 residues. V was trimmed by 4 bases and J by 0 bases, leaving 10 bases between them. The CDR3 DNA reads TGTGCCAGCAGCTCTCGAACTACCTCCTACAATGAGCAGTTCTTC. It yields the protein CASSSRTTSYNEQFF.

Note on this clone: This same CDR3 is encoded by further DNA sequences in the sample. This sequence joins TRBV5-1 and TRBJ2-6, with TRBD2 matching 13 bases. Germline CDR1 reads SGHRS; CDR2 reads YFSETQ. The CDR3 spans 17 residues. V shed 4 bases and J 0 bases; nucleotides not matched to a gene: 1. The CDR3 bases are TGCGCCAGCAGCGGACTAGCGGGAGACTCTGGGGCCAACGTCCTGACTTTC. Protein sequence: CASSGLAGDSGANVLTF.

The genes are TRBV4-1 and TRBJ1-2, with 9 positions matching TRBD1. The CDR3 is made up of 15 amino acids. Germline V CDR1 and CDR2: MGHRA, YSYEKL. J was trimmed by 6 bases and V by 1 base; bases with no gene match: 6. DNA of the CDR3: TGCGCCAGCAGCCAAGGGGACAGGGAGATCGATGGCTACACCTTC. Translated: CASSQGDREIDGYTF.

The chain links TRBV4-3 to TRBJ1-3; weak D call: TRBD1 (6 bases). The germline CDR1 and CDR2 sequences are LGHNA and YSLEER. The V gene lost 3 bases and the J gene lost 2 bases, with 20 bases spanning the gap. This CDR3 comprises 18 residues. The DNA for the CDR3 is TGCGCCAGCAGCCAGTTACTCAATTGGGACATACCTGGAAACACCATATATTTT. It specifies CASSQLLNWDIPGNTIYF.

The genes are TRBV20-1 and TRBJ1-2; 7 nucleotides line up with TRBD1. The germline V gene has CDR1 DFQATT and CDR2 SNEGSKA (reference sequence). V dropped 7 bases and J dropped 8; count of bases not matched to a gene: 7. The CDR3 totals 11 residues. As DNA, the CDR3 is TGCAGTGGTCAGGACAGGTGGGGCTACACCTTC. It is translated as CSGQDRWGYTF.

J is TRBJ2-7 and V is TRBV5-4; 8 bases line up with TRBD1. The CDR3 length is 13 residues. With 0 bases clipped from V and 6 bases from J, the junction kept 2 bases outside the gene matches. CDR1 is SGHNT and CDR2 is YYREEE in the germline V gene (reference sequence). This CDR3 is CASSLGRGREQYF. CDR3 nucleotides: TGTGCCAGCAGCTTGGGCAGGGGGCGCGAGCAGTACTTC.

This sequence joins TRBV9 and TRBJ1-2, with a tentative D call TRBD1 (6 bases). Trimming pared 0 bases from V and 4 bases from J, leaving 19 bases between. The CDR3 is 17 residues long. CDR1 SGDLS and CDR2 YYNGEE come from the germline V gene. The CDR3 reads CASSVGEGGTNFYGYTF. DNA for the CDR3: TGTGCCAGCAGCGTAGGTGAGGGGGGGACTAATTTCTATGGCTACACCTTC.

This chain links TRBV4-2 with TRBJ1-2; TRBD1 might be the D (5 bases). Germline V lookup: CDR1 LGHNA, CDR2 YNFKEQ. The CDR3 is 15 amino acids. Between the trimmed V and J ends, which lost 0 bases and 3 bases, there was a span of 11 bases. The CDR3 is CASSQDRTRDYGYTF. Written as DNA, the CDR3 is TGTGCCAGCAGCCAAGATCGGACAAGGGACTATGGCTACACCTTC.

The chain employs TRBV7-8 and TRBJ1-2; no firm D call. Between the trimmed V and J ends, which lost 4 bases and 1 base, there was a span of 4 bases. CDR3 length: 12 residues. Germline CDR1 is SGHVS and CDR2 is FQNEAQ. This chain's CDR3 is CASSSNNYGYTF. For the CDR3, the DNA is TGTGCCAGCAGCTCAAATAACTATGGCTACACCTTC.

The chain employs TRBV18 and TRBJ1-2, with a possible D match to TRBD1 (5 bases). The CDR3 is made up of 15 amino acids. Germline CDR1 is KGHSH and CDR2 is LQKENI. The V and J ends lost 1 base and 8 bases respectively, with 17 bases between them. CDR3 protein: CASSPLGDWIEGYTF. In nucleotides, the CDR3 is TGTGCCAGCTCACCACTGGGGGACTGGATAGAAGGCTACACCTTC.

This rearrangement joins TRBV18 to TRBJ1-5; no reliable D call. The CDR3 covers 15 residues. The germline V gene encodes CDR1 KGHSH and CDR2 LQKENI. Trimming left V 6 bases short and J 4 bases short, with 16 bases between. The CDR3 is CASSPWPVRNQPQHF. Written as DNA, the CDR3 is TGTGCCAGCTCCCCTTGGCCCGTAAGAAATCAGCCCCAGCATTTT.

The chain is built from TRBV5-1 and TRBJ1-2; 12 bases agree with TRBD1. Trimming at V came to 0 bases and at J to 6 bases, leaving 6 bases not matched to a gene. This CDR3 comprises 16 residues. Looked up from germline, CDR1 is SGHRS and CDR2 is YFSETQ. The CDR3 DNA follows: TGCGCCAGCAGCTTGGACTTGGGACAGGGGGCCAATGGCTACACCTTC. Amino acid sequence: CASSLDLGQGANGYTF.

The chain is built from TRBV13 and TRBJ2-3, with 9 bases identical to TRBD2. This CDR3 contains 16 residues. Trimming removed 7 bases from V and 3 bases from J; junction bases left unmatched: 11. Germline assignment: CDR1 PRHDT and CDR2 FYEKMQ (reference sequence). This chain's CDR3 is CASIESGTSLTDTQYF. The CDR3 nucleotides read TGTGCCAGCATCGAGTCCGGGACTAGCCTGACAGATACGCAGTATTTT.

This clone has just a few counts. The chain is built from TRBV6-1 and TRBJ2-2; 10 bases line up with TRBD1. The germline V gene has CDR1 MNHNS and CDR2 SASEGT. V dropped 4 bases and J dropped 2; count of bases not matched to a gene: 4. CDR3 length: 16 residues. CDR3 coding DNA: TGTGCCAGCAGTGGTGACAGGGGGCAAAACACCGGGGAGCTGTTTTTT. Its translation: CASSGDRGQNTGELFF.

CDR3 sequence (DNA): TGTGCCAGCAGTGATTCAGGGCTCAACACTGAAGCTTTCTTT. It encodes CASSDSGLNTEAFF. The chain is built from TRBV6-4 and TRBJ1-1; perhaps TRBD1 as D (5 bases). This CDR3 region has 14 residues. V shed 3 bases and J shed 2 bases, with 10 bases lying between them. The germline V gene encodes CDR1 MRHNA and CDR2 SNTAGT.

V and J are TRBV2 and TRBJ2-7, with TRBD2 matching over 15 bases. Germline V lookup: CDR1 SNHLY, CDR2 FYNNEI. Germline trimming cut 4 bases from V and 2 bases from J; bases unmatched to any gene: 0. The CDR3 totals 15 residues. The CDR3 here is CASSGTSGGAYEQYF. CDR3 nucleotide sequence: TGTGCCAGCAGTGGGACTAGCGGGGGGGCCTACGAGCAGTACTTC.

This sequence joins TRBV10-3 and TRBJ2-3; 8 positions agree with TRBD2. The CDR3 runs to 14 residues. Germline V gene data show CDR1 as ENHRY and CDR2 as SYGVKD. V gave up 5 bases and J gave up 1 base; unmatched junction bases: 2. The CDR3 protein is CAISRAGGTDTQYF. DNA of the CDR3: TGTGCCATCAGTCGAGCGGGGGGCACAGATACGCAGTATTTT.

J is TRBJ2-2 and V is TRBV7-9; tentative D call: TRBD1 (5 bases). CDR3 size: 15 residues. The V end was cut by 5 bases, the J end by 7 bases, with 17 bases between. CDR1 SEHNR and CDR2 FQNEAQ come from the germline V gene (reference sequence). Here the CDR3 reads CASSAEGARGGELFF. The CDR3 coding sequence is TGTGCCAGCAGCGCGGAAGGGGCACGAGGCGGGGAGCTGTTTTTT.

The CDR3 DNA reads TGTGCCAGCAGCCAAATCACAGGGAGGAACACTGAAGCTTTCTTT. Translation gives CASSQITGRNTEAFF. The rearrangement links TRBV14 to TRBJ1-1, with D possibly TRBD1 on 6 matching bases. V lost 2 bases, J lost 1 base, and 11 bases lay in between. The CDR3 contains 15 residues. The germline CDR1 and CDR2 sequences are SGHDN and FVKESK. Looking up the rest from reference TRBV14 and TRBJ1-1 gives the full variable domain: EAGVTQFPSHSVIEKGQTVTLRCDPISGHDNLYWYRRVMGKEIKFLLHFVKESKQDESGMPNNRFLAERTGGTYSTLKVQPAELEDSGVYFCASSQITGRNTEAFFGQGTRLTVV.

The chain has TRBV4-1 and TRBJ2-2; the match to TRBD1 covers 8 bases. The V gene's germline CDR1 is MGHRA and CDR2 YSYEKL. The J segment lost 4 bases and the V segment lost 5 bases, leaving 6 bases of the junction unmatched. The CDR3 spans 15 residues. The CDR3 spells CASSVWTGITGELFF. The CDR3 DNA follows: TGCGCCAGCAGCGTCTGGACAGGGATCACCGGGGAGCTGTTTTTT.

The chain couples TRBV19 to TRBJ1-2, with D unclear. V dropped 5 bases and J dropped 1 base, with 14 bases sitting between them. Germline CDR1 LNHDA, CDR2 SQIVND (reference sequence). There are 15 residues in the CDR3. For the CDR3, the DNA is TGTGCCAGTAGTCCGGGATCTTTAGATAACTATGGCTACACCTTC. This sequence encodes CASSPGSLDNYGYTF.